This T cell receptor (beta chain) was observed in a study of siplizumab effects on memory and regulatory T cells. This clone was detected only once. The antigen remains undetermined. Study-level points and caveats: There were only a minor fraction of alloreactive clones that mapped to unstimulated subsets. Suppression by proliferating Tregs derived from siplizumab cultures was not verified. With siplizumab, Treg-derived clones averaged about 69% of mappable alloreactive CD4+ clones, versus 25% to 30% in controls.

Losses at the gene ends were 1 base for V and 4 bases for J; bases not matched to a gene: 3. Germline V gene lookup returns CDR1 SGHRS and CDR2 YFSETQ. The length of the CDR3 is 15 residues. Assay used: immunoSEQ multiplex PCR; TCRdb lists only in-frame clones, some missing. There are more than 45,000 clones in the sample; less than 98% occur only once, and 0.55% to 0.65% lies in the top ten. This receptor was obtained from a human donor in good health. Sequenced material: naive CD4+ T cells sorted from blood. The rearrangement joins TRBV5-1 to TRBJ2-1; 9 nucleotides match TRBD2. The CDR3: CASSLSLAGYNEQFF. The CDR3 DNA reads as TGCGCCAGCAGCTTGTCCCTAGCGGGATACAATGAGCAGTTCTTC. Full variable domain (rest looked up from reference TRBV5-1 and TRBJ2-1): KAGVTQTPRYLIKTRGQQVTLSCSPISGHRSVSWYQQTPGQGLQFLFEYFSETQRNKGNFPGRFSGRQFSNSRSEMNVSTLELGDSALYLCASSLSLAGYNEQFFGPGTRLTVL.